The T cell receptor (beta chain) described here comes from a study of blood T cells in healthy people across ages. Findings and limits, study-wide: Nothing was known about donor CMV status, and this possibly confounded expanded clonotype changes.

As regards this clonotype: Its antigen remains unknown.

Each sample yielded at least 7 million isolated PBMCs. With a J-beta primer mix and a sample-barcoded 5' primer, a second PCR ran about 7 to 12 cycles. TCRdb independently ran MiXCR on the 5' RACE reads; one entry per CDR3 protein. The table records about 1.1 million distinct CDR3 sequences, less than 45% of them present only once. The sequence was obtained from a man between 18 and 29 years old in good health. Sample: blood.

In DNA, the CDR3 is TGCAGTGCTAGAGTTTTGACTAGCGGGGACGATACGCAGTATTTT. It is translated as CSARVLTSGDDTQYF. The chain carries TRBV20-1 and TRBJ2-3, with 11 bases identical to TRBD2. The CDR3 length is 15 residues. From germline, CDR1 is DFQATT and CDR2 SNEGSKA (reference sequence). V lost 1 base and J lost 6; bases outside the gene matches: 6.